This record looks at one T cell receptor (beta chain) sequence and its context. The table came from immunoSEQ multiplex PCR; TCRdb's copy has only in-frame clones and leaves some out. This table holds 130,000 to 150,000 clones, around nine tenths found once. This entry belongs to a study of T cell responses to AZD1222 COVID-19 vaccine. The sample here was peripheral blood, taken on day 0 of MenACWY control vaccination. This TCR derives from an adult in good health.

DNA for the CDR3: TGTGCCAGCAGTTACTCGAACACTGAAGCTTTCTTT. Protein sequence: CASSYSNTEAFF. This chain joins TRBV6-5 and TRBJ1-1; unclear D gene. The CDR3 has 12 residues. The V gene's germline CDR1 is MNHEY and CDR2 SVGAGI. Deletions cut 0 bases from V and 1 base from J, with 0 bases between.